Shown below are 9 T cell receptor beta chains from a single sample sequenced in a study of shared clonotypes between healthy human individuals. Some clones are missing from TCRdb's copy, which holds only in-frame ones; the method was immunoSEQ multiplex PCR. The sample shows a few million clones, 85% to 95% of them seen only once. Sequenced sample: naive CD4+ T cells from PBMCs. The sample's subset: CD45RA+ positively selected. The receptor set was obtained from a man younger than 35 in good health. Some clones in this sample may be carry-over from other donors' samples.

The chain employs TRBV7-9 and TRBJ2-5; 11 bases align to TRBD2. The CDR3 totals 15 residues. Germline V CDR1 and CDR2: SEHNR, FQNEAQ (reference sequence). V lost 4 bases, J lost 5 bases, and 6 bases stayed unmatched. CDR3 region: CASSSSGLAGETQYF. The CDR3 DNA reads as TGTGCCAGCAGCTCTTCCGGACTAGCGGGCGAGACCCAGTACTTC.

The rearrangement uses TRBV2 and TRBJ2-5, with D maybe TRBD2 (6 bases). CDR1 is SNHLY and CDR2 is FYNNEI in the germline V gene. The CDR3 extends over 14 amino acids. With 7 bases removed from V and 2 bases from J, the gap between germline ends came to 14 bases. The CDR3 DNA reads TGTGCCAGCATGGGGGGTGGGGCACAAGAGACCCAGTACTTC. Amino acid sequence: CASMGGGAQETQYF.

With regard to this clone: Other DNA sequences in the sample encode the same CDR3. V and J are TRBV5-1 and TRBJ2-5, with D perhaps matching TRBD1 (6 bases). The CDR3 length is 14 residues. Germline lookup yields CDR1 SGHRS and CDR2 YFSETQ. Trimming left V 3 bases short and J 2 bases short, with 11 bases between. CDR3 coding DNA: TGCGCCAGCAGCTCTGGACAGATACAAGAGACCCAGTACTTC. Its translation: CASSSGQIQETQYF. Looking up the rest from reference TRBV5-1 and TRBJ2-5 gives the full variable domain: KAGVTQTPRYLIKTRGQQVTLSCSPISGHRSVSWYQQTPGQGLQFLFEYFSETQRNKGNFPGRFSGRQFSNSRSEMNVSTLELGDSALYLCASSSGQIQETQYFGPGTRLLVL.

The sample holds a few counts of this clone. Other DNA sequences from this sample encode an identical CDR3 as well. The CDR3 sequence: CASSLTQNTEAFF. The CDR3, as DNA: TGCGCCAGCAGCTTGACACAGAACACTGAAGCTTTCTTT. The chain joins TRBV5-1 to TRBJ1-1, with D unclear. This CDR3 region has 13 residues. Germline V gene lookup returns CDR1 SGHRS and CDR2 YFSETQ. Trimming left V 1 base short and J 1 base short, with 5 bases between.

This rearrangement joins TRBV5-1 to TRBJ2-5; the match to TRBD2 covers 8 bases. The CDR3 has 14 amino acids. Unmatched junction bases numbered 6, after V lost 4 bases and J lost 4 bases. CDR1 is SGHRS, CDR2 YFSETQ, per germline. CDR3 loop: CASSNPSGGETQYF. The CDR3 DNA follows: TGCGCCAGCAGCAATCCCAGCGGGGGAGAGACCCAGTACTTC.

The rearrangement joins TRBV6-1 to TRBJ2-3; 9 bases fit TRBD2. Germline CDR1 and CDR2: MNHNS and SASEGT. This CDR3 has 15 amino acids. Unmatched junction bases numbered 6, after V lost 6 bases and J lost 2 bases. In nucleotides, the CDR3 is TGTGCCAGCAGGAGGCTAGCGGGACCCACAGATACGCAGTATTTT. As protein: CASRRLAGPTDTQYF.

V is TRBV7-8 and J is TRBJ2-7; D not resolved. Trimming removed 5 bases at V and 2 bases at J, with 16 bases between. Per the germline V gene, CDR1 is SGHVS and CDR2 is FQNEAQ. The length of the CDR3 is 15 residues. The CDR3 sequence: CASSHPRVSPYEQYF. As DNA, the CDR3 is TGTGCCAGCAGCCACCCCCGCGTGTCCCCCTACGAGCAGTACTTC.

This clone showed up just once. The rearrangement joins TRBV15 to TRBJ2-7, with 8 nucleotides matching TRBD2. The V gene's germline CDR1 is LNHNV and CDR2 YYDKDF (reference sequence). The CDR3 is made up of 20 amino acids. V dropped 3 bases and J dropped 0; count of bases not matched to a gene: 19. The CDR3 bases are TGTGCCACCAGCAGTCCCCGGGAGGGGGTAGGCGACTGGCCCTCCTACGAGCAGTACTTC. It translates to CATSSPREGVGDWPSYEQYF.

In its sample, this clone was seen a few times. This chain links TRBV28 with TRBJ1-2, with D possibly being TRBD1 (6 bases). The CDR3 spans 12 residues. Trimming stripped 7 bases from V and 1 base from J, with 7 bases between. CDR1 and CDR2 (germline): MDHEN, SYDVKM. This CDR3 is CASTDSNYGYTF. Here the CDR3 DNA reads TGTGCCAGCACGGACAGTAACTATGGCTACACCTTC.